This is a list of T cell receptor beta chains from one sample in a study of immune evolution from preneoplasia to lung adenocarcinoma. The protocol was immunoSEQ multiplex PCR, while the TCRdb copy is restricted to in-frame clones and leaves out a portion. The sample holds several thousand clones, more than 80% seen once. Sequencing input: FFPE adjacent normal lung tissue. The receptors were gathered from a person between 70 and 80 years old with lung adenocarcinoma. The CDR3 runs from the conserved cysteine through the conserved F or W. Fields, in order: CDR3 protein, CDR3 DNA, V gene, J gene, clone size, D gene. The D gene is left open where the match is weak. Not all rows give a size; the values are once, few, many and, for expanded clones, a class.

cdr3_aa: CASRFFPVTKNTEAFF; cdr3_nt: TGCGCCAGTCGATTTTTCCCCGTAACCAAGAACACTGAAGCTTTCTTT; v_call: TRBV5-1; j_call: TRBJ1-1; clone_size: .; d_call: .
cdr3_aa: CASSLRPYEQYF; cdr3_nt: TGTGCCAGCAGCTTAAGGCCCTACGAGCAGTACTTC; v_call: TRBV5-6; j_call: TRBJ2-7; clone_size: .; d_call: .
cdr3_aa: CASSRTQGAPGQPQHF; cdr3_nt: TGCGCCAGCAGCCGCACTCAGGGGGCGCCGGGTCAGCCCCAGCATTTT; v_call: TRBV4-1; j_call: TRBJ1-5; clone_size: .; d_call: TRBD1
cdr3_aa: CASTKTGTGYGYTF; cdr3_nt: TGTGCCAGCACGAAGACAGGGACAGGCTATGGCTACACCTTC; v_call: TRBV2; j_call: TRBJ1-2; clone_size: .; d_call: TRBD1
cdr3_aa: CAISGTGKETQYF; cdr3_nt: TGTGCCATCAGTGGGACAGGAAAAGAGACCCAGTACTTC; v_call: TRBV10-3; j_call: TRBJ2-5; clone_size: once; d_call: TRBD1
cdr3_aa: CASSLGFSLINTEAFF; cdr3_nt: TGTGCCAGCAGCTTAGGGTTTTCGCTTATAAACACTGAAGCTTTCTTT; v_call: TRBV7-8; j_call: TRBJ1-1; clone_size: .; d_call: .
cdr3_aa: CASSFATKVTEAFF; cdr3_nt: TGTGCCAGCAGCTTCGCAACTAAGGTCACTGAAGCTTTCTTT; v_call: TRBV7-9; j_call: TRBJ1-1; clone_size: .; d_call: .
cdr3_aa: CAWTSGGLGADTQYF; cdr3_nt: TGTGCCTGGACTAGCGGGGGCCTAGGGGCAGATACGCAGTATTTT; v_call: TRBV30; j_call: TRBJ2-3; clone_size: .; d_call: TRBD2
cdr3_aa: CASSFGQYNSPLHF; cdr3_nt: TGTGCCAGCAGCTTCGGGCAGTATAATTCACCCCTCCACTTT; v_call: TRBV9; j_call: TRBJ1-6; clone_size: .; d_call: .
cdr3_aa: CATSSGGRQVYTF; cdr3_nt: TGTGCCACCAGCAGTGGGGGACGCCAAGTCTACACCTTC; v_call: TRBV15; j_call: TRBJ1-2; clone_size: .; d_call: .
cdr3_aa: CASSLRGQTGYTF; cdr3_nt: TGTGCCAGCAGTTTAAGGGGTCAGACGGGCTACACCTTC; v_call: TRBV27; j_call: TRBJ1-2; clone_size: .; d_call: .
cdr3_aa: CASSVEGQGGNEQFF; cdr3_nt: TGTGCCAGCAGCGTGGAGGGACAGGGAGGCAATGAGCAGTTCTTC; v_call: TRBV9; j_call: TRBJ2-1; clone_size: .; d_call: TRBD1
cdr3_aa: CASSVTALSGTTDTQYF; cdr3_nt: TGTGCCAGCAGCGTCACCGCTTTAAGCGGTACCACAGATACGCAGTATTTT; v_call: TRBV9; j_call: TRBJ2-3; clone_size: .; d_call: .
cdr3_aa: CAWEGGGETQYF; cdr3_nt: TGTGCCTGGGAAGGGGGAGGAGAGACCCAGTACTTC; v_call: TRBV30; j_call: TRBJ2-5; clone_size: .; d_call: .
cdr3_aa: CASSVLSRGQPQHF; cdr3_nt: TGTGCCAGCAGTGTCTTGTCTAGGGGTCAGCCCCAGCATTTT; v_call: TRBV6-1; j_call: TRBJ1-5; clone_size: .; d_call: .
cdr3_aa: CASALRDTGSEDEQYF; cdr3_nt: TGTGCCAGTGCACTCCGGGACACGGGTAGTGAGGACGAGCAGTACTTC; v_call: TRBV19; j_call: TRBJ2-7; clone_size: .; d_call: .
cdr3_aa: CASSPKAEGWFF; cdr3_nt: TGTGCCAGCTCACCAAAGGCGGAGGGATGGTTCTTC; v_call: TRBV18; j_call: TRBJ2-1; clone_size: .; d_call: .
cdr3_aa: CASSLDGSQETQYF; cdr3_nt: TGTGCCAGCAGCTTGGACGGTTCCCAAGAGACCCAGTACTTC; v_call: TRBV5-6; j_call: TRBJ2-5; clone_size: .; d_call: .
cdr3_aa: CAWSLGFGDTQYF; cdr3_nt: TGTGCCTGGAGTTTGGGGTTTGGAGATACGCAGTATTTT; v_call: TRBV30; j_call: TRBJ2-3; clone_size: .; d_call: .
cdr3_aa: CSVGGGEGIQYF; cdr3_nt: TGCAGCGTTGGAGGGGGCGAGGGCATTCAGTACTTC; v_call: TRBV29-1; j_call: TRBJ2-4; clone_size: .; d_call: TRBD1
cdr3_aa: CASSYSSDYEQYF; cdr3_nt: TGTGCCAGCAGTTACTCATCAGACTACGAGCAGTACTTC; v_call: TRBV6-5; j_call: TRBJ2-7; clone_size: .; d_call: .
cdr3_aa: CASSSGTSGNNEQFF; cdr3_nt: TGTGCCAGCAGTTCAGGGACTAGCGGAAACAATGAGCAGTTCTTC; v_call: TRBV6-6; j_call: TRBJ2-1; clone_size: .; d_call: TRBD2
cdr3_aa: CASSDPGTSAYEQYF; cdr3_nt: TGCGCCAGCAGTGACCCCGGGACTAGCGCCTACGAGCAGTACTTC; v_call: TRBV10-1; j_call: TRBJ2-7; clone_size: .; d_call: TRBD2
cdr3_aa: CASGEAPGKVTQYF; cdr3_nt: TGTGCCAGCGGAGAAGCCCCCGGTAAGGTGACCCAGTACTTC; v_call: TRBV28; j_call: TRBJ2-5; clone_size: .; d_call: .
cdr3_aa: CASSWTGAQPQHF; cdr3_nt: TGTGCCAGCAGTTGGACAGGGGCTCAGCCCCAGCATTTT; v_call: TRBV5-5; j_call: TRBJ1-5; clone_size: .; d_call: TRBD1
cdr3_aa: CASSRQVSSSDTQYF; cdr3_nt: TGTGCCAGTAGTCGACAGGTATCGTCTTCAGATACGCAGTATTTT; v_call: TRBV19; j_call: TRBJ2-3; clone_size: .; d_call: .
cdr3_aa: CASRGQMNTEAFF; cdr3_nt: TGTGCCAGCAGGGGACAGATGAACACTGAAGCTTTCTTT; v_call: TRBV2; j_call: TRBJ1-1; clone_size: .; d_call: TRBD1
cdr3_aa: CASSQEWRNTEAFF; cdr3_nt: TGCGCCAGCAGCCAAGAATGGAGGAACACTGAAGCTTTCTTT; v_call: TRBV4-1; j_call: TRBJ1-1; clone_size: .; d_call: .
cdr3_aa: CAWGVMNTEAFF; cdr3_nt: TGTGCCTGGGGCGTAATGAACACTGAAGCTTTCTTT; v_call: TRBV30; j_call: TRBJ1-1; clone_size: .; d_call: .
cdr3_aa: CASSYSGDNYGYTF; cdr3_nt: TGTGCCAGCAGTTACTCGGGGGATAACTATGGCTACACCTTC; v_call: TRBV6-6; j_call: TRBJ1-2; clone_size: .; d_call: .
cdr3_aa: CASSLGTGYEQYF; cdr3_nt: TGTGCCAGCAGCCTCGGGACAGGTTACGAGCAGTACTTC; v_call: TRBV7-9; j_call: TRBJ2-7; clone_size: .; d_call: TRBD1
cdr3_aa: CASSLDRGDYGYTF; cdr3_nt: TGTGCCAGCAGCTTAGACAGGGGGGACTATGGCTACACCTTC; v_call: TRBV7-8; j_call: TRBJ1-2; clone_size: .; d_call: TRBD1
cdr3_aa: CASSFGDRGNTEAFF; cdr3_nt: TGTGCCAGCAGCTTCGGGGACAGGGGGAACACTGAAGCTTTCTTT; v_call: TRBV11-1; j_call: TRBJ1-1; clone_size: few; d_call: TRBD1
cdr3_aa: CASSLGQMAYNEQFF; cdr3_nt: TGTGCCAGCAGTCTGGGACAGATGGCGTACAATGAGCAGTTCTTC; v_call: TRBV6-5; j_call: TRBJ2-1; clone_size: few; d_call: TRBD1
cdr3_aa: CASLRDGNQPQHF; cdr3_nt: TGTGCCAGCCTCAGGGATGGCAATCAGCCCCAGCATTTT; v_call: TRBV2; j_call: TRBJ1-5; clone_size: .; d_call: .
cdr3_aa: CASSRGLPGTDTQYF; cdr3_nt: TGTGCCAGTTCAAGAGGACTGCCGGGCACAGATACGCAGTATTTT; v_call: TRBV7-9; j_call: TRBJ2-3; clone_size: .; d_call: .
cdr3_aa: CASSEGHSQETQYF; cdr3_nt: TGTGCCAGCAGTGAAGGGCACAGCCAAGAGACCCAGTACTTC; v_call: TRBV4-2; j_call: TRBJ2-5; clone_size: .; d_call: .
cdr3_aa: CASSRDRGETQYF; cdr3_nt: TGTGCCAGCAGCCGGGACAGGGGGGAGACCCAGTACTTC; v_call: TRBV6-4; j_call: TRBJ2-5; clone_size: .; d_call: TRBD1
cdr3_aa: CASSYSTPGPHEQFF; cdr3_nt: TGTGCCAGCAGTTACTCGACCCCGGGACCCCATGAGCAGTTCTTC; v_call: TRBV6-5; j_call: TRBJ2-1; clone_size: .; d_call: .
cdr3_aa: CASSAGTASYNEQFF; cdr3_nt: TGTGCCAGCAGCGCCGGGACAGCGAGCTACAATGAGCAGTTCTTC; v_call: TRBV7-2; j_call: TRBJ2-1; clone_size: few; d_call: TRBD1
cdr3_aa: CASRSTVSGNTIYF; cdr3_nt: TGTGCCAGCAGATCTACGGTCTCTGGAAACACCATATATTTT; v_call: TRBV28; j_call: TRBJ1-3; clone_size: .; d_call: .
cdr3_aa: CASSLVGQADNSPLHF; cdr3_nt: TGTGCCAGCAGCTTGGTGGGGCAGGCGGATAATTCACCCCTCCACTTT; v_call: TRBV5-6; j_call: TRBJ1-6; clone_size: .; d_call: .
cdr3_aa: CASSTRTGLLAGETYEQYF; cdr3_nt: TGTGCCAGTAGTACCCGGACAGGGCTACTAGCGGGGGAAACCTACGAGCAGTACTTC; v_call: TRBV19; j_call: TRBJ2-7; clone_size: once; d_call: TRBD2
cdr3_aa: CASSEARALFSYTF; cdr3_nt: TGTGCCAGCAGTGAAGCACGGGCCCTCTTTAGCTACACCTTC; v_call: TRBV2; j_call: TRBJ1-2; clone_size: .; d_call: .
cdr3_aa: CASPGSPYPWTSEYNEQFF; cdr3_nt: TGTGCCAGCCCGGGGTCCCCTTACCCCTGGACTAGCGAATACAATGAGCAGTTCTTC; v_call: TRBV5-8; j_call: TRBJ2-1; clone_size: .; d_call: TRBD2
cdr3_aa: CASRSRRDQPQHF; cdr3_nt: TGTGCCAGCAGATCTCGGAGGGATCAGCCCCAGCATTTT; v_call: TRBV28; j_call: TRBJ1-5; clone_size: .; d_call: .
cdr3_aa: CASSLLARNIQYF; cdr3_nt: TGTGCCAGCAGCTTGCTGGCTAGAAACATTCAGTACTTC; v_call: TRBV5-6; j_call: TRBJ2-4; clone_size: .; d_call: .
cdr3_aa: CAWSLGGGHQPQHF; cdr3_nt: TGTGCCTGGAGTCTGGGTGGGGGCCATCAGCCCCAGCATTTT; v_call: TRBV30; j_call: TRBJ1-5; clone_size: .; d_call: .